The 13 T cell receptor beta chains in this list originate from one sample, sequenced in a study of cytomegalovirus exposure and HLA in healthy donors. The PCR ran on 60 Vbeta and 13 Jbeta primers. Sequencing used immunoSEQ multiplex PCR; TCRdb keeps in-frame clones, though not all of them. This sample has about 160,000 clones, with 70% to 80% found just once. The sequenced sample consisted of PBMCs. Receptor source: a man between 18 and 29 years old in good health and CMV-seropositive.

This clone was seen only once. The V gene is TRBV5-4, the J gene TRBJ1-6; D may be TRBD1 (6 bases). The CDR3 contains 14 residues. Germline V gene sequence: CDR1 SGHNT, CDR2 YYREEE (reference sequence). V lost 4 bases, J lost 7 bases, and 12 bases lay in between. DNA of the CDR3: TGTGCCAGCAGCACCGACAGGACCAATTCACCCCTCCACTTT. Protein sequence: CASSTDRTNSPLHF.

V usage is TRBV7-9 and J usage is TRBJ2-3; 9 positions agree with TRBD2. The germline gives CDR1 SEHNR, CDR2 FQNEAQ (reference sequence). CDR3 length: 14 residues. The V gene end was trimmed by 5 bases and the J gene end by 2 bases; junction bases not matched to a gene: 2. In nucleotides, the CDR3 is TGTGCCAGCAGCCAGCGGGAGGTCACAGATACGCAGTATTTT. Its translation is CASSQREVTDTQYF.

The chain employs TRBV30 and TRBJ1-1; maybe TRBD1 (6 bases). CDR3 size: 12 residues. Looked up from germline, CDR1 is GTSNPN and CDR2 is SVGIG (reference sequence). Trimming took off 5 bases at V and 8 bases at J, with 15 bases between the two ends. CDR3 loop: CAWGTGTPEAFF. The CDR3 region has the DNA TGTGCCTGGGGGACCGGGACACCAGAAGCTTTCTTT.

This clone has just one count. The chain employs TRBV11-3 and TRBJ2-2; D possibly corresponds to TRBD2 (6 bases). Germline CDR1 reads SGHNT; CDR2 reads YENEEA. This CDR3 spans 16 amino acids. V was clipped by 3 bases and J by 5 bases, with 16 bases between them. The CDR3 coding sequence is TGTGCCAGCAGCTTTGGACGGGGGACCAGGACCGGGGAGCTGTTTTTT. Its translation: CASSFGRGTRTGELFF.

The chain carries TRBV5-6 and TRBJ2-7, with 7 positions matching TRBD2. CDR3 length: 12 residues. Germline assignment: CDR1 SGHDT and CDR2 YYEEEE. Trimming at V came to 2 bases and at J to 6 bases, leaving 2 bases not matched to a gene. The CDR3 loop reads CASSFPGGEQYF. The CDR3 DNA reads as TGTGCCAGCAGCTTTCCGGGAGGCGAGCAGTACTTC.

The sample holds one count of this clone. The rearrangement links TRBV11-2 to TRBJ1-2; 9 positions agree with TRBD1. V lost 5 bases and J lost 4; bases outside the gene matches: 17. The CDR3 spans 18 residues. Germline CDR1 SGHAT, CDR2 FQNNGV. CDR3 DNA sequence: TGTGCCAGCAGCGGACCCGGGACAGGGCCCGTTTTCTTCTATGGCTACACCTTC. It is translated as CASSGPGTGPVFFYGYTF. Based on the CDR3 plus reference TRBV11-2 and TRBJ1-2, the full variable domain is EAGVAQSPRYKIIEKRQSVAFWCNPISGHATLYWYQQILGQGPKLLIQFQNNGVVDDSQLPKDRFSAERLKGVDSTLKIQPAKLEDSAVYLCASSGPGTGPVFFYGYTFGSGTRLTVV.

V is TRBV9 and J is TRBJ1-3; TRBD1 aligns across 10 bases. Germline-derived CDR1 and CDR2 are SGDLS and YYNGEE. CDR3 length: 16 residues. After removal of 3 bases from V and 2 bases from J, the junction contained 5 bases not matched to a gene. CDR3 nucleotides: TGTGCCAGCAGCGCTAGACAGGGGGCGGCTGGAAACACCATATATTTT. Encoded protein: CASSARQGAAGNTIYF.

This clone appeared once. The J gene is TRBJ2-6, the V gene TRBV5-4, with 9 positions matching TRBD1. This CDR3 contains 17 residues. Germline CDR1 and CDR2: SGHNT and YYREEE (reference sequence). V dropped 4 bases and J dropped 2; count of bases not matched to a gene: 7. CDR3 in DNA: TGTGCCAGCAGCATCGGACAGGGGATCACTGGGGCCAACGTCCTGACTTTC. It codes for CASSIGQGITGANVLTF.

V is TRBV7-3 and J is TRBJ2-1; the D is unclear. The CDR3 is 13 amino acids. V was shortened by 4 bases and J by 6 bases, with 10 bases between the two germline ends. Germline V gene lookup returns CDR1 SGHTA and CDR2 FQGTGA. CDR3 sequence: CASSSDTGNEQFF. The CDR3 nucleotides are TGTGCCAGCAGCTCAGATACGGGCAATGAGCAGTTCTTC.

CDR3 amino acids: CASSPPLSTDTQYF. The CDR3 nucleotides read TGTGCCAGCAGCCCCCCCCTAAGCACAGATACGCAGTATTTT. J is TRBJ2-3 and V is TRBV5-4; no clear D gene. The ends were cut back, 4 bases at V and 0 bases at J, with 9 bases in the middle. There are 14 residues in the CDR3. Germline CDR1 is SGHNT and CDR2 is YYREEE (reference sequence).

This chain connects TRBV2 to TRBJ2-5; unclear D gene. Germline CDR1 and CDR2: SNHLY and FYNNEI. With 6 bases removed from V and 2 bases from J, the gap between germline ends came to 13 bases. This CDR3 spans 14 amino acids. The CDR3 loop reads CASRALGRQETQYF. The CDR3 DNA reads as TGTGCCAGCAGGGCGTTGGGCCGTCAAGAGACCCAGTACTTC.

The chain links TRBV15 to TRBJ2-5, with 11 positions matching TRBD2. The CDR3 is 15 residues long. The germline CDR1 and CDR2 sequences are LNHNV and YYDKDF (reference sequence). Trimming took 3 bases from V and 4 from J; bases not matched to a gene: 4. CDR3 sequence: CATSRGLAERETQYF. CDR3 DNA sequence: TGTGCCACCAGCAGGGGACTAGCGGAGAGAGAGACCCAGTACTTC. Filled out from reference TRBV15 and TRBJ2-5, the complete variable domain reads DAMVIQNPRYQVTQFGKPVTLSCSQTLNHNVMYWYQQKSSQAPKLLFHYYDKDFNNEADTPDNFQSRRPNTSFCFLDIRSPGLGDTAMYLCATSRGLAERETQYFGPGTRLLVL.

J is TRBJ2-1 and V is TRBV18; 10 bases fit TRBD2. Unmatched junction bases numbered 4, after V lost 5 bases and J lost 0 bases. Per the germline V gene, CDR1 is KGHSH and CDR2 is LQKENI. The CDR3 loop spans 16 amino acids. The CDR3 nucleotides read TGTGCCAGCTCATTACTAGCGGGGAGCTCCTACAATGAGCAGTTCTTC. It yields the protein CASSLLAGSSYNEQFF.